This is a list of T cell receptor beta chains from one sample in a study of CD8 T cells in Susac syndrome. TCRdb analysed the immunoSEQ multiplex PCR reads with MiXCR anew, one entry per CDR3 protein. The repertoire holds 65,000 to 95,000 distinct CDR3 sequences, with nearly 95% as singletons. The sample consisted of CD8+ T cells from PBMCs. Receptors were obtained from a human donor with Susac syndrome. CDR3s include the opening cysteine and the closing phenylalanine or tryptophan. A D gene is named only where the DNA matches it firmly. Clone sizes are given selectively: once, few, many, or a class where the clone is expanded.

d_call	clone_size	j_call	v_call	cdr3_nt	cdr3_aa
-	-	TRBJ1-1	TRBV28	TGTGCCAGCATGCTGAACACTGAAGCTTTCTTT	CASMLNTEAFF
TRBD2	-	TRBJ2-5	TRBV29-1	TGCAGCCCGGGACGGCGGGAGGGTATCGCAAAAGAGACCCAGTACTTC	CSPGRREGIAKETQYF
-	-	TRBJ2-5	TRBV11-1	TGTGCCAGCAGCTTATCCGGGAGTAAAGAGACCCAGTACTTC	CASSLSGSKETQYF
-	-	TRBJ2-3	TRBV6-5	TGTGCCAGCAGTTACTCTGCGGAGTTAACAGATACGCAGTATTTT	CASSYSAELTDTQYF
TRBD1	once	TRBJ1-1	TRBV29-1	TGCAGCGTTGTGGGGGAGAACAGGGGTGAAGCTTTCTTT	CSVVGENRGEAFF
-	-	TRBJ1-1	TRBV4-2	TGTGCCAGCAGCACGGGGGGGAACACTGAAGCTTTCTTT	CASSTGGNTEAFF
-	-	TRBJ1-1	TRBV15	TGTGCCACCAGCTCCTCATGGGTGAACACTGAAGCTTTCTTT	CATSSSWVNTEAFF
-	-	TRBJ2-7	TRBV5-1	TGCGCCAGCAGCTATGGGACCGAGCAGTACTTC	CASSYGTEQYF
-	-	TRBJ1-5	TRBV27	TGTGCCAGCAGTTTACACCTAGCTAGCAATCAGCCCCAGCATTTT	CASSLHLASNQPQHF
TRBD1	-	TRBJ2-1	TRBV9	TGTGCCAGCCAGCCGGGACAGGGAAGGGATGAGCAGTTCTTC	CASQPGQGRDEQFF
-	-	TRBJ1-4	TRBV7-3	TGTGCCAGCAGCACCCTGGGGGCAGGGGAAAAACTGTTTTTT	CASSTLGAGEKLFF
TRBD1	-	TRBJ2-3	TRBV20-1	TGCAGTTCGCAACCGGGACAGGGATCAGATACGCAGTATTTT	CSSQPGQGSDTQYF
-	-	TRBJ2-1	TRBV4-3	TGCGCCAGCAGCCAAGATGGGGGCGGATACTCCTACAATGAGCAGTTCTTC	CASSQDGGGYSYNEQFF
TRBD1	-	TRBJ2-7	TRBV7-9	TGTGCCAGCAGCTTACCCACAGGGGGCCTCACCTACGAGCAGTACTTC	CASSLPTGGLTYEQYF
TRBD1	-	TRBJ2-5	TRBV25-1	TGTGCCAGCAGTGAAATGGCTGGGGGACAGGGGGCTGGGGAGACCCAGTACTTC	CASSEMAGGQGAGETQYF
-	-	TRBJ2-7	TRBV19	TGTGCCAGTAGTATAACCAGCAGTACGATCGAGCAGTACTTC	CASSITSSTIEQYF
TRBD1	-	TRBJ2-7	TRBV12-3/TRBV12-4	TGTGCCAGCAGCCCTTCCGGGACAGGGGGCATGAACGAGCAGTACTTC	CASSPSGTGGMNEQYF
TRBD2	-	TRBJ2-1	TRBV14	TGTGCCAGCAGCCCAGATCGGGGTCTAGCGGGGTCGTACAATGAGCAGTTCTTC	CASSPDRGLAGSYNEQFF
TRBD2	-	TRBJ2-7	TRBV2	TGTGCCAGCAGTGAAAGACTAGCAGACTACGAGCAGTACTTC	CASSERLADYEQYF
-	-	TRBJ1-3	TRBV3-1	TGTGCCAGCAGCCTGATTACCTCTGGAAACACCATATATTTT	CASSLITSGNTIYF
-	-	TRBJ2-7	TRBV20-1	TGCAGTGCTAGAGAAATGCACGGTGGGTACGAGCAGTACTTC	CSAREMHGGYEQYF
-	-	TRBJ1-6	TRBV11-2	TGTGCCAGCAGTCGGGACTGGGGGGATTCACCCCTCCACTTT	CASSRDWGDSPLHF
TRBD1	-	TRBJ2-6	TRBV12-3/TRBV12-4	TGTGCCAGCAGACTCTGGGACAGTCACTCTGGGGCCAACGTCCTGACTTTC	CASRLWDSHSGANVLTF
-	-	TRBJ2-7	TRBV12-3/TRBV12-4	TGTGCCAGCAGCACCCGAGACAGGCCCTCCTACGAGCAGTACTTC	CASSTRDRPSYEQYF
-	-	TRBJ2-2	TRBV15	TGTGCCACCAGCTCCCGAATTAGTCCCGGGGAGCTGTTTTTT	CATSSRISPGELFF
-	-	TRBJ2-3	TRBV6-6	TGTGCCAGCAGCCCGGACGGGGGCAATACGCAGTATTTT	CASSPDGGNTQYF
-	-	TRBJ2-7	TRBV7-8	TGTGCCAGCAGCGTAATAGAAACCGCCTACGAGCAGTACTTC	CASSVIETAYEQYF
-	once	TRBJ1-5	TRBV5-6	TGTGCCAGCAGCTCGTTAAGTGGTCATCAGCCCCAGCATTTT	CASSSLSGHQPQHF
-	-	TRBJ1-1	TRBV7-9	TGTGCCAGCAGCTCAAACCCGGGACGGTGGAACACTGAAGCTTTCTTT	CASSSNPGRWNTEAFF
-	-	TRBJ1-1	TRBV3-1	TGTGCCAGCAGCCAAGATCGGACGGCTGAAGCTTTCTTT	CASSQDRTAEAFF
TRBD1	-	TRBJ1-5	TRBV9	TGTGCCAGCAGCGTAACAGGGGGCTCCAATCAGCCCCAGCATTTT	CASSVTGGSNQPQHF
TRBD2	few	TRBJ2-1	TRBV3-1	TGTGCCAGCAGCCAAGGAGCGGGGGGGAACAATGAGCAGTTCTTC	CASSQGAGGNNEQFF
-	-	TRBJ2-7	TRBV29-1	TGCAGCGTTGGCCCGCAAGGGGCCTACGAGCAGTACTTC	CSVGPQGAYEQYF
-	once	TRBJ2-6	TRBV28	TGTGCCAGCAGTTTATTTAGGGGCTCTGGGGCCAACGTCCTGACTTTC	CASSLFRGSGANVLTF
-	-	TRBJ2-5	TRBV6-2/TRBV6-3	TGTGCCAGCAGCTTACGTGGGGGTTGGCAAGAGACCCAGTACTTC	CASSLRGGWQETQYF
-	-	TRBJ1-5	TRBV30	TGTGCCTGGAGTCAGGAGTTATCCTGGGATCAGCCCCAGCATTTT	CAWSQELSWDQPQHF
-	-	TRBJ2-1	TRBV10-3	TGTGCCATCGGTAACGGGGTATACAATGAGCAGTTCTTC	CAIGNGVYNEQFF
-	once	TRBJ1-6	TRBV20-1	TGCAGTGCTCCCGGGGGCGACTATAATTCACCCCTCCACTTT	CSAPGGDYNSPLHF
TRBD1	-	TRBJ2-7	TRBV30	TGTGCCTGGAGTGCAGACTCGACAGGGGGCTCTTACGAGCAGTACTTC	CAWSADSTGGSYEQYF
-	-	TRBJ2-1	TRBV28	TGTGCCAGCAGTTTAGAACAGATTGTCGATGAGCAGTTCTTC	CASSLEQIVDEQFF
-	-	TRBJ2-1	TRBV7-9	TGTGCCAGCAGCTATCCGGGCCCCCATGAGCAGTTCTTC	CASSYPGPHEQFF
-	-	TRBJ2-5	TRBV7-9	TGTGCCAGCAGCCCCGGCGAGGGAGAAGAGACCCAGTACTTC	CASSPGEGEETQYF
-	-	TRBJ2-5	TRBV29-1	TGCAGCGTTCTCGACCGACAGGGAGGGGAGTACTTC	CSVLDRQGGEYF
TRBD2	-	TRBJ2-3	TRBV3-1	TGTGCCAGCAGCCAGTGGGACCAAGGACTAGCGGGGGCAGATACGCAGTATTTT	CASSQWDQGLAGADTQYF
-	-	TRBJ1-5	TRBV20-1	TGCAGTGCTAGGAGGGTGGATAGCAATCAGCCCCAGCATTTT	CSARRVDSNQPQHF
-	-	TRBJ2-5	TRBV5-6	TGTGCCAGCAGCCCCGGAGGCTCCCTGTTGAAGACCCAGTACTTC	CASSPGGSLLKTQYF
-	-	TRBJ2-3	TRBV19	TGTGCCAGTAGTATAATTTCCTCAGATACGCAGTATTTT	CASSIISSDTQYF
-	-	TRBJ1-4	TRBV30	TGTGCCTGGAGTCCCGGTCCCTCCCCTGAAAAACTGTTTTTT	CAWSPGPSPEKLFF
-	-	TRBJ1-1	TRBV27	TGTGCCAGCACCAAAGCCGGGACACACAACACTGAAGCTTTCTTT	CASTKAGTHNTEAFF
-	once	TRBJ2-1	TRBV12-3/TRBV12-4	TGTGCCAGCAGTCCAACCTACGGATATGAGCAGTTCTTC	CASSPTYGYEQFF
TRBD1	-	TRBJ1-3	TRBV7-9	TGTGCCAGCAGCTTAGTCGGGACAGGTGGAAACACCATATATTTT	CASSLVGTGGNTIYF
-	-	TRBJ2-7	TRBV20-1	TGCAGTGCTAGAAGGCAGCGAACCCCTTACGAGCAGTACTTC	CSARRQRTPYEQYF
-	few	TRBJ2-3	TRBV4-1	TGCGCCAGCAGCCAAGATCCCCCCGGTACGCAGTATTTT	CASSQDPPGTQYF
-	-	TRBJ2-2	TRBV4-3	TGCGCCAGCAGCCAAGATTACGCGAACACCGGGGAGCTGTTTTTT	CASSQDYANTGELFF
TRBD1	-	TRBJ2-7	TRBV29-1	TGCAGCGTGGAACCGGGACAGGGATCCTCACCCTACGAGCAGTACTTC	CSVEPGQGSSPYEQYF
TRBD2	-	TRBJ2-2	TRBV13	TGTGCCAGCAGCCGGGGGGGAGCGCGCACCGGGGAGCTGTTTTTT	CASSRGGARTGELFF
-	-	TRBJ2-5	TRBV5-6	TGTGCCAGCAGCCGAAGACTAGAGGGGTACCAAGAGACCCAGTACTTC	CASSRRLEGYQETQYF
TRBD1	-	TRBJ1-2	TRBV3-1	TGTGCCAGCAGCCAAGATTTCGGGACAGGGGACATGAGCGTCCTAGGCTATGGCTACACCTTC	CASSQDFGTGDMSVLGYGYTF
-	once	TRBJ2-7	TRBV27	TGTGCCAGCAGTCTAACTCGGGGGTCCTACGAGCAGTACTTC	CASSLTRGSYEQYF